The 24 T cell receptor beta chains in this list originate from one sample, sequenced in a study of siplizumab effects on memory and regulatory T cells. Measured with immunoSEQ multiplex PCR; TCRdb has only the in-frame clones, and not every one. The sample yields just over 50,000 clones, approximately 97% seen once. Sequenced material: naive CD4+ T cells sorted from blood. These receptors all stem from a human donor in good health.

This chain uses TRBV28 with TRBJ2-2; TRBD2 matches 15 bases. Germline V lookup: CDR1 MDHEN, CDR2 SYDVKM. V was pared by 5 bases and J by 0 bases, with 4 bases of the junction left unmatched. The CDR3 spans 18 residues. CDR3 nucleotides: TGTGCCAGCAGTCCTTGGACTAGCGGGAGGGCGAACACCGGGGAGCTGTTTTTT. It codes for CASSPWTSGRANTGELFF. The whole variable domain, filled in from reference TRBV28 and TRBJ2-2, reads DVKVTQSSRYLVKRTGEKVFLECVQDMDHENMFWYRQDPGLGLRLIYFSYDVKMKEKGDIPEGYSVSREKKERFSLILESASTNQTSMYLCASSPWTSGRANTGELFFGEGSRLTVL.

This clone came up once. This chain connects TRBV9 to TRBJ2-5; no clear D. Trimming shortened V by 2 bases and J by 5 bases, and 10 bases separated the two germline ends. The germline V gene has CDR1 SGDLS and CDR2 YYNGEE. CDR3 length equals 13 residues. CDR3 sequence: CASSVTVDETQYF. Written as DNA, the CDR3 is TGTGCCAGCAGCGTCACAGTTGACGAGACCCAGTACTTC.

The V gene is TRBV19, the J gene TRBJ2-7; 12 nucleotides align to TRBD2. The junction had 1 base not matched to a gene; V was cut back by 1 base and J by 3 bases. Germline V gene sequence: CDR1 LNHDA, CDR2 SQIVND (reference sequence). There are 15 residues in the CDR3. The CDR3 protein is CASSIVLAGGYEQYF. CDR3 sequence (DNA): TGTGCCAGTAGTATAGTACTAGCGGGAGGCTACGAGCAGTACTTC.

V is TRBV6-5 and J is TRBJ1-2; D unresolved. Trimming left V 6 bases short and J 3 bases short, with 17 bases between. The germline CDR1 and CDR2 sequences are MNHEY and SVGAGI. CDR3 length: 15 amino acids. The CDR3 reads CASRSLKGRDYGYTF. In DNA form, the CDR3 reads TGTGCCAGCAGATCTCTGAAGGGTAGAGACTATGGCTACACCTTC.

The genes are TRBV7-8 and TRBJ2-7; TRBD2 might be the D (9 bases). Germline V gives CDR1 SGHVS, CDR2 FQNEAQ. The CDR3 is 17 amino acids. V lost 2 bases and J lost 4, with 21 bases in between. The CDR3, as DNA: TGTGCCAGCAGCTTATCCAGGGGGCGTACTAGCGGGTACGAGCAGTACTTC. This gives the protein CASSLSRGRTSGYEQYF.

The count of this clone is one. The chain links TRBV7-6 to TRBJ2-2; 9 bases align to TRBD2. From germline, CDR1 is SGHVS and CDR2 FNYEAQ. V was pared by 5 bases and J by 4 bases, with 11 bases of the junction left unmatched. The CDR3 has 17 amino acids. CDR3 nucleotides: TGTGCCAGCAGCCGGATTATAGCGGGAGTTGGCACCGGGGAGCTGTTTTTT. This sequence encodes CASSRIIAGVGTGELFF.

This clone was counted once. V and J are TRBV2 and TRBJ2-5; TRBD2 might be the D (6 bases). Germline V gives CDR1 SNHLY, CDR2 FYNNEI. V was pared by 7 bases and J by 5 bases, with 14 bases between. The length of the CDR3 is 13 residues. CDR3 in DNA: TGTGCCAGCATTTGGAGGGAGTGGGAGACCCAGTACTTC. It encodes CASIWREWETQYF.

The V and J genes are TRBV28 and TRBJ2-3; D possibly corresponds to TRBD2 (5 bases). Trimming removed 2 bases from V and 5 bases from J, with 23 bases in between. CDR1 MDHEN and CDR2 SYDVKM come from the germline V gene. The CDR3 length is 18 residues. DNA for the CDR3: TGTGCCAGCAGTTTACTCGGTATCGTTAGGGCCGGAGGAGATACGCAGTATTTT. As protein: CASSLLGIVRAGGDTQYF.

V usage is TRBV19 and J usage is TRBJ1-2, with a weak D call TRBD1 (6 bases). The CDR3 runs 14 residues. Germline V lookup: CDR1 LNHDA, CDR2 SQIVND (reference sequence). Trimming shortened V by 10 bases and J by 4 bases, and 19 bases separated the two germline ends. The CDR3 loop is CATGWGQGPYGYTF. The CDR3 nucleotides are TGTGCCACGGGTTGGGGGCAGGGCCCCTATGGCTACACCTTC.

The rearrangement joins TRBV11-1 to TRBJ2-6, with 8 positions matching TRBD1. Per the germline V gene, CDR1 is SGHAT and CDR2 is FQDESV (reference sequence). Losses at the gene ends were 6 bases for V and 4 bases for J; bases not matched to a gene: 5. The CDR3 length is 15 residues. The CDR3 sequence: CASRRTGTGANVLTF. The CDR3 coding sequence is TGTGCCAGCAGAAGGACAGGGACGGGGGCCAACGTCCTGACTTTC.

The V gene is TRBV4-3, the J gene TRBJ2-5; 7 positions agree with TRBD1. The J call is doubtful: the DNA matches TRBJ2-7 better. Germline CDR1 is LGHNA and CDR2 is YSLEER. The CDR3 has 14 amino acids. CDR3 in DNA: TGCGCCAGCAGCCCAGGGGGTGCTGGCTACGAGCAGTACTTC. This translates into CASSPGGAGYEQYF.

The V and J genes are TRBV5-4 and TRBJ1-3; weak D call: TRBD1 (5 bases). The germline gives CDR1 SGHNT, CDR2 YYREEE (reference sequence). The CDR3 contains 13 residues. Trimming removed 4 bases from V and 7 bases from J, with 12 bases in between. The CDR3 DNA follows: TGTGCCAGCAGCCTTGTTGGGGCGAACACCATATATTTT. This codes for CASSLVGANTIYF.

The CDR3 region is CASSGPGNTGELFF. The CDR3 nucleotides read TGTGCCAGCAGCGGACCGGGGAACACCGGGGAGCTGTTTTTT. The chain uses TRBV6-5 and TRBJ2-2; no clear D. The V gene lost 6 bases and the J gene lost 1 base, with 9 bases spanning the gap. Germline CDR1 is MNHEY and CDR2 is SVGAGI. This CDR3 comprises 14 residues.

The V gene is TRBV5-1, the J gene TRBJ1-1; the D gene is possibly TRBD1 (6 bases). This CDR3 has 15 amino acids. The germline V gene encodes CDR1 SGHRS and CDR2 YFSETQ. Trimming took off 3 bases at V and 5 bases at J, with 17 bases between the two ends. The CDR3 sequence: CASSSLGGGGTEAFF. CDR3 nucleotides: TGCGCCAGCAGCTCCCTGGGGGGAGGGGGGACTGAAGCTTTCTTT.

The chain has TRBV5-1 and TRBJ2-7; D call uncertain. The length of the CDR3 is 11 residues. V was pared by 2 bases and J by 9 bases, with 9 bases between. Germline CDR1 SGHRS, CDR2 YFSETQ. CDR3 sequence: CASSFDSLQYF. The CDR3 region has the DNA TGCGCCAGCAGCTTCGACTCTCTGCAGTACTTC.

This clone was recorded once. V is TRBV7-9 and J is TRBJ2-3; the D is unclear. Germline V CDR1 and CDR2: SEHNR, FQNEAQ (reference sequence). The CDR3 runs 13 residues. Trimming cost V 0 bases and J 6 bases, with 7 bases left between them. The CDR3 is CASSLASRDTQYF. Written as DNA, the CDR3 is TGTGCCAGCAGCTTAGCCTCCCGGGATACGCAGTATTTT.

The CDR3 DNA sequence: TGTGCCAGCAGTTTACGGGGGCAAGAGACCCAGTACTTC. Protein: CASSLRGQETQYF. The rearrangement joins TRBV27 to TRBJ2-5, with D possibly being TRBD2 (6 bases). Germline V gene sequence: CDR1 MNHEY, CDR2 SMNVEV (reference sequence). The CDR3 is made up of 13 amino acids. The V and J ends lost 2 bases and 2 bases respectively, with 6 bases between them.

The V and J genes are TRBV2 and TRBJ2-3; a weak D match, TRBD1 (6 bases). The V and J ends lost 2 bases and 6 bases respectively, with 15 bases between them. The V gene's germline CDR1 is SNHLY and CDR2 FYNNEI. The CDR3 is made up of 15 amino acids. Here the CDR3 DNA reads TGTGCCAGCAGTGAAACTGGGCCAGGGGCCGATACGCAGTATTTT. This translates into CASSETGPGADTQYF.

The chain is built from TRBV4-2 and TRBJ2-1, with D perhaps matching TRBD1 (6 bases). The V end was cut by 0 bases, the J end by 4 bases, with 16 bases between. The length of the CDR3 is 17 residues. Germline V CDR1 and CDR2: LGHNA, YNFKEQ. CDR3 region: CASSQDRGGRNYNEQFF. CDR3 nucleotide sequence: TGTGCCAGCAGCCAAGATCGTGGGGGCCGGAATTACAATGAGCAGTTCTTC.

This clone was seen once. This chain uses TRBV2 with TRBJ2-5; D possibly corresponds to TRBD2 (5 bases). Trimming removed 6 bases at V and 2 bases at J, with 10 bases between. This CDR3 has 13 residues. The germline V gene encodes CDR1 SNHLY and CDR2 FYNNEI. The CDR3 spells CASSRGFQETQYF. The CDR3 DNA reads TGTGCCAGCAGCCGCGGGTTTCAAGAGACCCAGTACTTC.

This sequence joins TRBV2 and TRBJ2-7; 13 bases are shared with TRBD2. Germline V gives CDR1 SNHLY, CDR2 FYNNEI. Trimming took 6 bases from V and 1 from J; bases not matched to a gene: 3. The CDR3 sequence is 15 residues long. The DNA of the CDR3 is TGTGCCAGCAGCGGGACTAGCGGGATGTCCTACGAGCAGTACTTC. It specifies CASSGTSGMSYEQYF.

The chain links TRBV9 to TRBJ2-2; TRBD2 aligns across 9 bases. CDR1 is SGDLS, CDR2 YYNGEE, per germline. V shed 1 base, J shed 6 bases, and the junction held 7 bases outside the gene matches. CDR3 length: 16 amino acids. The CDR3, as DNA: TGTGCCAGCAGCGTACAACTAGCGGGTGACTCCGGGGAGCTGTTTTTT. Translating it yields CASSVQLAGDSGELFF.

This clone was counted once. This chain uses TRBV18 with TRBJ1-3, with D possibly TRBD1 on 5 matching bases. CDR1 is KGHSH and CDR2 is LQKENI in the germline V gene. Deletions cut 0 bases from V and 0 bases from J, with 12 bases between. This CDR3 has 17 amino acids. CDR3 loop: CASSPPGTIFSGNTIYF. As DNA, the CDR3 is TGTGCCAGCTCACCACCGGGGACGATATTCTCTGGAAACACCATATATTTT.

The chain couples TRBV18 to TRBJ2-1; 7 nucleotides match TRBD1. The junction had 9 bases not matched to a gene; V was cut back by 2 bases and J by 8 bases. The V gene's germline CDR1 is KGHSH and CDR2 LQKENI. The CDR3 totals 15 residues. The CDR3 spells CASSPNRGTFDEQFF. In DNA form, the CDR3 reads TGTGCCAGCTCACCAAACAGGGGAACCTTTGATGAGCAGTTCTTC.